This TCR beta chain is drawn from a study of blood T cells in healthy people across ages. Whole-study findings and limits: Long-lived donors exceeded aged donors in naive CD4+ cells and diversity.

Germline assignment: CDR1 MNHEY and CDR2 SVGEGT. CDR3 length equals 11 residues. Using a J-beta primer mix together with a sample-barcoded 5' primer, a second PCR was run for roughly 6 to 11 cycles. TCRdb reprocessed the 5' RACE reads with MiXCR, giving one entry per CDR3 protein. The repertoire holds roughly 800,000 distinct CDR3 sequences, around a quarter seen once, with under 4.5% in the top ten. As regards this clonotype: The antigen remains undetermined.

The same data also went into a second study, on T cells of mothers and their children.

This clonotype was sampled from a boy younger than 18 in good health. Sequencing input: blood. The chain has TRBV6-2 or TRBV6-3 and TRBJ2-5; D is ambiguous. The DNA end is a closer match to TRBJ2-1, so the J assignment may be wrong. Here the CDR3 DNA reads TGTGCCAGCAGCCATCGCGGTGAGCAGTTCTTC. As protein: CASSHRGEQFF.